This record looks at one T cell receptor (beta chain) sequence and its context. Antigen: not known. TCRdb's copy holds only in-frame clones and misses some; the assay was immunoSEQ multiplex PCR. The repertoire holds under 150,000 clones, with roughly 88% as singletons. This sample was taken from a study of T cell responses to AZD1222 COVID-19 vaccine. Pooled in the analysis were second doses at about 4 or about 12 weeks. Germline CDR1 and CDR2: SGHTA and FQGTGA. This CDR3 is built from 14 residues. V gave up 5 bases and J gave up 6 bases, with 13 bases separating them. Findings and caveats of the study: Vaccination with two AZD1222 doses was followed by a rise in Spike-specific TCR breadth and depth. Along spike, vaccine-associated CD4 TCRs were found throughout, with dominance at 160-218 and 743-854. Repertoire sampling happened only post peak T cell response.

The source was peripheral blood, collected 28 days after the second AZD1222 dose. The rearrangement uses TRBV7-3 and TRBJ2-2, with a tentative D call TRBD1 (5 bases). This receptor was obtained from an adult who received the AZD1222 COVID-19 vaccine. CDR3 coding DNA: TGTGCCAGCAGCCTGGCAGGGTGGGCCGGGGAGCTGTTTTTT. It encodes CASSLAGWAGELFF.